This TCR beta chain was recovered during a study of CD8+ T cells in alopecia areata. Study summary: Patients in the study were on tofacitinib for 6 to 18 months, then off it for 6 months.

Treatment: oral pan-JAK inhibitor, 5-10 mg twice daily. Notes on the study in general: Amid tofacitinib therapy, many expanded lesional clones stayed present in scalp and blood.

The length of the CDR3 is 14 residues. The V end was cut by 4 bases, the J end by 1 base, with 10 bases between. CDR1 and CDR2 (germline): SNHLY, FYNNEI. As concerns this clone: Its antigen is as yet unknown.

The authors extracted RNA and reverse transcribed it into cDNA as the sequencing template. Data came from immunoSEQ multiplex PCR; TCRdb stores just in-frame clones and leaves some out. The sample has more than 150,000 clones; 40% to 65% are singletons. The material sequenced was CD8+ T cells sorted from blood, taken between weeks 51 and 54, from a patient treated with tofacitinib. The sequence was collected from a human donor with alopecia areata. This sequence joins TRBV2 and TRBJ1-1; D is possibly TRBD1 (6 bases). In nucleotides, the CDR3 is TGTGCCAGCAGTGCAACAGGGTCGAACACTGAAGCTTTCTTT. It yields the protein CASSATGSNTEAFF.